The 7 T cell receptor beta chains in this list originate from one sample, sequenced in a study of blood T cell repertoires in COVID-19. Assay: immunoSEQ multiplex PCR; the TCRdb copy retains only in-frame clones and omits some. This table has about 49,000 clones, roughly 93% appearing once. The sequenced material came from peripheral blood. The receptors were gathered from a man in his fifties or sixties with COVID-19, enrolled during active disease.

The chain combines TRBV19 with TRBJ1-4; tentative D call: TRBD1 (6 bases). The germline V gene encodes CDR1 LNHDA and CDR2 SQIVND (reference sequence). The V end was cut by 0 bases, the J end by 7 bases, with 12 bases between. The CDR3 spans 15 residues. DNA of the CDR3: TGTGCCAGTAGTATAGATCTGCAGGGGAGTGAAAAACTGTTTTTT. Translated, it gives CASSIDLQGSEKLFF.

In this sample, this clone turned up once. The gene calls are TRBV6-6 and TRBJ1-2, with D possibly TRBD1 on 6 matching bases. The CDR3 has 16 residues. Trimming pared 5 bases from V and 0 bases from J, leaving 16 bases between. Per germline, CDR1 MNHNY and CDR2 SVGAGI (reference sequence). The CDR3 bases are TGTGCCAGCAGTGGGGCGGGGGCTACCTCTAACTATGGCTACACCTTC. The encoded protein is CASSGAGATSNYGYTF.

The chain has TRBV18 and TRBJ1-5; 10 bases are a match to TRBD1. CDR1 and CDR2 (germline): KGHSH, LQKENI. V trimming: 6 bases; J trimming: 6 bases; junction bases outside the gene matches: 8. The CDR3 length is 15 residues. The DNA for the CDR3 is TGTGCCAGCTCCGAGAGGGACAGGGGCGGTCAGCCCCAGCATTTT. It encodes CASSERDRGGQPQHF.

The chain recombines TRBV25-1 with TRBJ1-4, with 9 bases aligning to TRBD1. In germline, CDR1 is MGHDK, CDR2 SYGVNS. V trimming: 8 bases; J trimming: 8 bases; junction bases outside the gene matches: 9. This CDR3 is built from 14 residues. Written as DNA, the CDR3 is TGTGCCAGCGCACCTACAGGGGGCAGGGAAAAACTGTTTTTT. This codes for CASAPTGGREKLFF.

The V call is TRBV5-4, the J call TRBJ2-7; no clear D gene. Trimming stripped 4 bases from V and 1 base from J, with 9 bases between. This CDR3 has 13 residues. The germline gives CDR1 SGHNT, CDR2 YYREEE (reference sequence). The CDR3 sequence is CASSLIGSYEQYF. The CDR3 DNA follows: TGTGCCAGCAGCCTCATCGGGTCCTACGAGCAGTACTTC. Full variable domain (missing parts from reference TRBV5-4 and TRBJ2-7): ETGVTQSPTHLIKTRGQQVTLRCSSQSGHNTVSWYQQALGQGPQFIFQYYREEENGRGNFPPRFSGLQFPNYSSELNVNALELDDSALYLCASSLIGSYEQYFGPGTRLTVT.

The chain is built from TRBV7-9 and TRBJ2-2; TRBD2 matches 9 bases. From germline, CDR1 is SEHNR and CDR2 FQNEAQ (reference sequence). This CDR3 spans 16 amino acids. V was pared by 4 bases and J by 4 bases, with 7 bases of the junction left unmatched. The CDR3 nucleotides are TGTGCCAGCAGCTCCAGGGGCGGGAGGGCCACCGGGGAGCTGTTTTTT. This translates into CASSSRGGRATGELFF.

The chain employs TRBV7-3 and TRBJ2-1, with TRBD2 matching over 14 bases. CDR1 and CDR2 (germline): SGHTA, FQGTGA. Germline trimming cut 5 bases from V and 9 bases from J; bases unmatched to any gene: 6. The CDR3 is 15 amino acids. DNA for the CDR3: TGTGCCAGCAGCCTGACTAGCGGGAGGGCCAGTGAGCAGTTCTTC. Translating gives CASSLTSGRASEQFF.